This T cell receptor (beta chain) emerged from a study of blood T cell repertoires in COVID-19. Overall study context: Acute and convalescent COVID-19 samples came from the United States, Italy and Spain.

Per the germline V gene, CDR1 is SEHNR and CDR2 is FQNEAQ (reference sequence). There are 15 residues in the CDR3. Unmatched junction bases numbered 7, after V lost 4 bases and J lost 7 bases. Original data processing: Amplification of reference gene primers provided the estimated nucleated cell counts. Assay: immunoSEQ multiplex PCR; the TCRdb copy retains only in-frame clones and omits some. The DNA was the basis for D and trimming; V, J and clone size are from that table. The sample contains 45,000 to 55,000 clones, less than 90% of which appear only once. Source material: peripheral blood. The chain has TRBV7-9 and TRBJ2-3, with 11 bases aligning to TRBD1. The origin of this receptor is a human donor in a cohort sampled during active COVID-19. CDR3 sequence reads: CASSSWTGGIYTQYF. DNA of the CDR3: TGTGCCAGCAGCTCGTGGACAGGGGGCATTTATACGCAGTATTTT.